This is a list of T cell receptor beta chains from one sample in a study of T cell responses to AZD1222 COVID-19 vaccine. Only in-frame clones appear in the TCRdb table, and some are missing; sequencing was by immunoSEQ multiplex PCR. The data contain 150,000 to 200,000 clones, about 92% of them seen just once; the ten biggest clones take up about 0.9%. The sample was peripheral blood, taken on day 0 of AZD1222 vaccination. The receptors here all came from an adult in good health. Each CDR3 is given with its conserved first and last residue. A D gene is named only where the DNA matches it firmly.

j_gene: TRBJ2-1; v_gene: TRBV7-9; d_gene: TRBD1; CDR3aa: CASSLAWDSNEQFF; CDR3nt: TGTGCCAGCAGCTTAGCTTGGGACAGCAATGAGCAGTTCTTC
j_gene: TRBJ1-2; v_gene: TRBV9; d_gene: TRBD1; CDR3aa: CASGGYRGNYGYTF; CDR3nt: TGTGCCAGCGGAGGGTACAGGGGCAACTATGGCTACACCTTC
j_gene: TRBJ2-7; v_gene: TRBV4-1; d_gene: TRBD1; CDR3aa: CASSRSRDRGVYEQYF; CDR3nt: TGCGCCAGCAGCCGTTCCCGGGACAGGGGTGTCTACGAGCAGTACTTC
j_gene: TRBJ2-1; v_gene: TRBV5-1; d_gene: NA; CDR3aa: CASRAPFKEPGSYNEQFF; CDR3nt: TGCGCCAGCAGGGCCCCATTTAAGGAGCCTGGCTCCTACAATGAGCAGTTCTTC
j_gene: TRBJ2-2; v_gene: TRBV2; d_gene: NA; CDR3aa: CASTYAGTGELFF; CDR3nt: TGTGCCAGCACTTATGCGGGAACCGGGGAGCTGTTTTTT
j_gene: TRBJ2-1; v_gene: TRBV7-2; d_gene: NA; CDR3aa: CASSPRGPPLYNEQFF; CDR3nt: TGTGCCAGCAGCCCTCGAGGGCCACCCCTCTACAATGAGCAGTTCTTC
j_gene: TRBJ2-7; v_gene: TRBV5-1; d_gene: NA; CDR3aa: CASSFRPHEQYF; CDR3nt: TGCGCCAGCAGCTTTCGGCCCCACGAGCAGTACTTC
j_gene: TRBJ1-1; v_gene: TRBV30; d_gene: TRBD1; CDR3aa: CAWVGQPNTEAFF; CDR3nt: TGTGCCTGGGTGGGACAGCCGAACACTGAAGCTTTCTTT
j_gene: TRBJ1-5; v_gene: TRBV11-3; d_gene: NA; CDR3aa: CASSLDLSQPQHF; CDR3nt: TGTGCCAGCAGCTTAGACCTTTCTCAGCCCCAGCATTTT
j_gene: TRBJ2-1; v_gene: TRBV27; d_gene: NA; CDR3aa: CASSFTTGLGNEQFF; CDR3nt: TGTGCCAGCAGTTTTACTACAGGGCTTGGGAATGAGCAGTTCTTC
j_gene: TRBJ2-3; v_gene: TRBV7-3; d_gene: TRBD2; CDR3aa: CASSLGGSGDTQYF; CDR3nt: TGTGCCAGCAGCTTGGGGGGGTCAGGAGATACGCAGTATTTT
j_gene: TRBJ2-1; v_gene: TRBV12-5; d_gene: NA; CDR3aa: CAGGRGINEQFF; CDR3nt: TGTGCTGGAGGCCGGGGCATCAATGAGCAGTTCTTC
j_gene: TRBJ1-1; v_gene: TRBV10-3; d_gene: TRBD1; CDR3aa: CAISSGTGFGTEAFF; CDR3nt: TGTGCCATCAGTTCCGGGACAGGGTTCGGTACTGAAGCTTTCTTT